The present TCR beta chain was sequenced within a study of control samples from healthy donors and cancer patients. CDR1 is SGDLS and CDR2 is YYNGEE in the germline V gene. The CDR3 has 16 residues. V shed 0 bases and J shed 4 bases, with 16 bases lying between them. Libraries were prepared by immunoSEQ multiplex PCR; TCRdb keeps only in-frame clonotypes and omits some of them. Of some 40,000 clones detected, over 70% appear once; the ten largest clones hold under 25%. The genes are TRBV9 and TRBJ1-1, with a possible D match to TRBD1 (6 bases). The clonotype originates from a woman aged 55-70 years with lung cancer. What was sequenced was PBMCs. The DNA of the CDR3 is TGTGCCAGCAGCGTAGATTTGACAGGACCGGGCACTGAAGCTTTCTTT. Protein sequence: CASSVDLTGPGTEAFF.